This paragraph reports one T cell receptor (beta chain). CDR3 size: 14 residues. The J segment lost 1 base and the V segment lost 6 bases, leaving 2 bases of the junction unmatched. Germline assignment: CDR1 LNHDA and CDR2 SQIVND (reference sequence). The source of the sample is a study of blood T cell repertoires in COVID-19. Repertoires were generated with immunoSEQ multiplex PCR, while TCRdb's copy carries only in-frame clones and drops some. The sample records 55,000 to 75,000 clones, more than 75% being singletons. This chain joins TRBV19 and TRBJ2-3; 9 positions match TRBD2. The source of this sequence is a human donor with active COVID-19. The donor label of this sample is uncertain. Sequencing was performed on peripheral blood. The CDR3 protein is CASRWTSGTDTQYF. DNA of the CDR3: TGTGCCAGTAGGTGGACTAGCGGCACAGATACGCAGTATTTT.